This T cell receptor (beta chain) was retrieved from a study of cytomegalovirus exposure and HLA in healthy donors. There are 18 residues in the CDR3. Deletions cut 2 bases from V and 1 base from J, with 21 bases between. Here immunoSEQ multiplex PCR was the method, and the copy in TCRdb shows in-frame clones only, minus some. In the table there are fewer than 300,000 clones, 70% to 90% of which are singletons. The receptor was isolated from a woman aged 18-29 years in good health and CMV-seronegative. This sequence joins TRBV23-1 and TRBJ2-7; weak D call: TRBD1 (5 bases). TRBV23-1 is sorted into the ORF group, with uncertain function. The sequencing input was PBMCs. CDR3 sequence (DNA): TGCGCCAGCAGTCAACCTAGGTTGACAGCTCCACTTTCCTACGAGCAGTACTTC. Translated, it gives CASSQPRLTAPLSYEQYF.